These T cell receptor beta chains were read from a single sample in a study of T-cell memory formation after mild COVID-19. TCRdb reprocessed the 5' RACE reads via MiXCR and lists one record per CDR3 protein. The sample consists of some 120,000 distinct CDR3 sequences, roughly 15% of them appearing once. Material for sequencing was PBMCs or a T cell subset sorted from them (not recorded which). Source of these receptors: an adult woman who had mild COVID-19 (a few samples of this study predate the infection). Cell type and time point are not known. Each CDR3 is given with its conserved first and last residue. Each record gives: V gene, D gene, J gene, clone size, CDR3 protein, CDR3 DNA. D genes are given only for firm matches. The size field is filled for only some rows; it gives once, few, many or a size class.

>TRBV25-1|.|TRBJ2-7|.
CASTPPYRDGEQYF
TGTGCCAGCACCCCCCCCTACAGGGACGGCGAGCAGTACTTC
>TRBV5-1|.|TRBJ1-5|.
CASSLTGPEVQPQHF
TGCGCCAGCAGCCTCACAGGGCCCGAAGTTCAGCCCCAGCATTTT
>TRBV15|.|TRBJ2-7|.
CATSGGVSYYEQYF
TGTGCCACCAGCGGCGGGGTAAGCTACTACGAGCAGTACTTC
>TRBV19|TRBD1|TRBJ2-7|.
CASTPFEGAYEQYF
TGTGCCAGTACCCCTTTCGAGGGGGCTTACGAGCAGTACTTC
>TRBV6-5|TRBD2|TRBJ2-2|.
CASSSGGRLTGELFF
TGTGCCAGCAGTTCGGGGGGACGGCTCACCGGGGAGCTGTTTTTT
>TRBV20-1|.|TRBJ1-1|.
CSARQANTEAFF
TGCAGTGCCCGACAGGCGAACACTGAAGCTTTCTTT
>TRBV3-1|TRBD2|TRBJ2-5|.
CASSPTLAGGQETQYF
TGTGCCAGCAGCCCAACTCTAGCGGGAGGACAAGAGACCCAGTACTTC
>TRBV6-5|TRBD1|TRBJ2-2|.
CASSYDGTGFAGELFF
TGTGCCAGCAGTTACGATGGGACAGGTTTCGCCGGGGAGCTGTTTTTT
>TRBV19|.|TRBJ1-1|.
CASSIEGSDTEAFF
TGTGCCAGTAGTATAGAGGGGTCCGACACTGAAGCTTTCTTT
>TRBV18|.|TRBJ1-2|.
CASSPPTLLNYGYTF
TGTGCCAGCTCACCACCGACACTATTAAACTATGGCTACACCTTC
>TRBV7-2|.|TRBJ2-1|many
CASSLEGTGGRSGVF
TGTGCCAGCAGCTTAGAGGGGACTGGGGGCAGGAGTGGAGTCTTC
>TRBV6-2/TRBV6-3|TRBD1|TRBJ1-5|few
CASSTGGGPNQPQHF
TGTGCCAGCAGTACAGGGGGCGGGCCCAATCAGCCCCAGCATTTT
>TRBV7-8|TRBD1|TRBJ1-2|.
CASSRIQGDYGYTF
TGTGCCAGCAGCCGAATACAGGGGGACTATGGCTACACCTTC
>TRBV30|TRBD1|TRBJ2-2|few
CAWSPTGPTGELFF
TGTGCCTGGAGTCCGACAGGGCCAACCGGGGAGCTGTTTTTT
>TRBV15|TRBD2|TRBJ2-1|few
CATSREGGRAYNEQFF
TGTGCCACCAGCAGAGAGGGCGGGAGAGCCTACAATGAGCAGTTCTTC
>TRBV24-1|.|TRBJ1-2|.
CATSDHGGPNYGYTF
TGTGCCACCAGTGATCATGGGGGACCGAACTATGGCTACACCTTC
>TRBV5-1|TRBD1|TRBJ2-6|.
CASSLRTGLGANVLTF
TGCGCCAGCAGCTTGAGGACAGGGCTAGGGGCCAACGTCCTGACTTTC
>TRBV29-1|.|TRBJ2-3|.
CSVRATYGSDTQYF
TGCAGCGTTAGGGCAACCTACGGGTCAGATACGCAGTATTTT
>TRBV2|TRBD2|TRBJ2-1|.
CASSWTSGEGQFF
TGTGCCAGCAGTTGGACTAGCGGAGAGGGTCAGTTCTTC
>TRBV27|.|TRBJ2-7|.
CASSRPDRLEQYF
TGTGCCAGCAGCCGCCCCGACAGGCTCGAGCAGTACTTC
>TRBV24-1|.|TRBJ1-5|.
CATSDPTGSYNQPQHF
TGTGCCACCAGTGATCCTACAGGGTCTTATAATCAGCCCCAGCATTTT
>TRBV11-3|.|TRBJ1-1|few
CASSLEVTGGAEAFF
TGTGCCAGCAGCTTAGAAGTGACCGGTGGGGCTGAAGCTTTCTTT
>TRBV6-5|TRBD1|TRBJ2-2|many
CASSPGTANTGELFF
TGTGCCAGCAGCCCCGGGACAGCGAACACCGGGGAGCTGTTTTTT
>TRBV7-9|.|TRBJ2-1|few
CASSRGGPKVANEQFF
TGTGCCAGCAGCCGAGGAGGGCCAAAGGTAGCCAATGAGCAGTTCTTC
>TRBV21-1|.|TRBJ2-1|few
CASSKRRNRTSGESNEQFF
TGTGCCAGCAGCAAAAGGAGGAATAGGACTAGCGGAGAAAGCAATGAGCAGTTCTTC
>TRBV20-1|.|TRBJ2-3|.
CSASRQVSTDTQYF
TGCAGTGCCTCACGGCAGGTTAGCACAGATACGCAGTATTTT
>TRBV10-3|.|TRBJ1-1|few
CAISESERAPSHGAFF
TGTGCCATCAGTGAGTCAGAAAGGGCCCCATCCCACGGAGCTTTCTTT
>TRBV7-9|TRBD1|TRBJ2-1|few
CASSSLRDSSVYEQFF
TGTGCCAGCAGTTCTCTCCGGGACAGTTCCGTCTATGAGCAGTTCTTC
>TRBV5-1|TRBD2|TRBJ2-2|.
CASKYSSGTTGELFF
TGCGCCAGCAAATACTCTAGCGGGACCACCGGGGAGCTGTTTTTT
>TRBV6-5|TRBD1|TRBJ2-2|.
CASSYSRTGEDTGELFF
TGTGCCAGCAGTTACTCTCGGACAGGGGAGGACACCGGGGAGCTGTTTTTT
>TRBV19|.|TRBJ1-1|.
CASTEAGPLNTEAFF
TGTGCCAGTACAGAAGCCGGACCCCTCAACACTGAAGCTTTCTTT
>TRBV5-1|.|TRBJ1-2|.
CASSSDLNYGYTF
TGCGCCAGCAGCTCTGACTTGAACTATGGCTACACCTTC
>TRBV27|.|TRBJ2-1|few
CASSDVWGTPSGQFF
TGTGCCAGCAGTGACGTTTGGGGGACTCCCTCTGGGCAGTTCTTC
>TRBV7-9|.|TRBJ1-1|few
CASSLGDF
TGTGCCAGCAGCTTAGGGGATTTT
>TRBV3-1|.|TRBJ1-2|few
CASSRGTLNYGYTF
TGTGCCAGCAGCCGCGGCACCCTTAACTATGGCTACACCTTC
>TRBV11-2|.|TRBJ2-7|.
CASSSIEQYF
TGTGCCAGCAGCTCTATCGAGCAGTACTTC
>TRBV19|.|TRBJ2-3|few
CASRTAGTTDTQYF
TGTGCCAGCAGAACGGCGGGGACCACAGATACGCAGTATTTT
>TRBV5-1|TRBD1|TRBJ2-7|many
CASSPGTGIYEQYF
TGCGCCAGCAGTCCCGGGACAGGGATCTACGAGCAGTACTTC
>TRBV5-1|.|TRBJ2-1|few
CASSVDGLGGEQFF
TGCGCCAGCAGCGTGGACGGGCTGGGGGGTGAGCAGTTCTTC
>TRBV12-3/TRBV12-4|TRBD1|TRBJ2-1|.
CASRGTGGSSYNEQFF
TGTGCCAGCAGGGGGACAGGGGGCTCCTCCTACAATGAGCAGTTCTTC
>TRBV6-4|.|TRBJ2-3|.
CARLVNTQYF
TGTGCCAGACTAGTCAATACGCAGTATTTT
>TRBV7-3|.|TRBJ2-1|few
CASSSPTEGEQFF
TGTGCCAGCAGCTCTCCAACCGAGGGTGAGCAGTTCTTC
>TRBV7-9|.|TRBJ1-2|.
CASTFSQGQGYTF
TGTGCCAGCACCTTCTCTCAGGGTCAAGGCTACACCTTC
>TRBV4-1|.|TRBJ2-3|few
CASRAQSTDTQYF
TGCGCCAGCAGGGCACAGAGCACAGATACGCAGTATTTT
>TRBV3-1|.|TRBJ2-1|few
CASSQAGPQFF
TGTGCCAGCAGCCAAGCGGGTCCGCAGTTCTTC
>TRBV15|.|TRBJ2-7|.
CATSRAGSSAYEQYF
TGTGCCACCAGCAGGGCAGGGAGTTCAGCCTACGAGCAGTACTTC
>TRBV12-3/TRBV12-4|TRBD2|TRBJ2-5|.
CASRRGLAGEGVRETQYF
TGTGCCAGCAGACGCGGACTAGCGGGAGAAGGAGTGAGAGAGACCCAGTACTTC
>TRBV7-9|TRBD1|TRBJ2-5|few
CASSPQWGTAQETQYF
TGTGCCAGCAGCCCCCAATGGGGGACAGCTCAAGAGACCCAGTACTTC
>TRBV6-5|.|TRBJ1-1|few
CASSLHETGSGNTEAFF
TGTGCCAGCAGCCTCCACGAAACAGGGAGTGGGAACACTGAAGCTTTCTTT
>TRBV7-6|TRBD2|TRBJ2-5|.
CASSLRTSGGALKLETQYF
TGTGCCAGCAGCCTCCGGACTAGCGGGGGGGCCCTGAAGCTAGAGACCCAGTACTTC
>TRBV12-3/TRBV12-4|TRBD1|TRBJ1-5|.
CAGGQGGQPQHF
TGTGCGGGGGGACAGGGGGGTCAGCCCCAGCATTTT
>TRBV10-3|TRBD2|TRBJ2-7|few
CAIRTSGRADEQYF
TGTGCCATCAGAACTAGCGGGAGGGCCGACGAGCAGTACTTC
>TRBV5-6|.|TRBJ2-1|few
CASSWKTQGGYNNEQFF
TGTGCCAGCAGCTGGAAAACACAGGGGGGGTATAACAATGAGCAGTTCTTC
>TRBV19|.|TRBJ1-6|once
CASTPGSSYNSPLHF
TGTGCCAGTACCCCAGGGAGCTCCTATAATTCACCCCTCCACTTT
>TRBV9|.|TRBJ1-5|.
CASSVEEGPAQPQHF
TGTGCCAGCAGCGTAGAGGAAGGGCCGGCTCAGCCCCAGCATTTT
>TRBV6-2/TRBV6-3|.|TRBJ1-1|.
CASSRSNTEAFF
TGTGCCAGCAGTCGCTCAAACACTGAAGCTTTCTTT